This TCR beta chain was sequenced for a study of blood T cells in healthy people across ages. Study in general: Capture via template switching afforded approximately one barcoded beta molecule per two T cells. Findings and limits, study-wide: Researchers report that TCR beta diversity correlated strongly with naive T cell percentage. Because donor CMV status was unknown, expanded clonotype changes were possibly confounded.

The length of the CDR3 is 14 residues. From germline, CDR1 is DFQATT and CDR2 SNEGSKA (reference sequence). V lost 1 base, J lost 0 bases, and 9 bases lay in between. As concerns this clonotype: As yet, its antigen is unknown.

A J-beta primer mix and a sample-barcoded 5' primer were used in a second PCR of roughly 6 to 11 cycles. A template-switch adaptor that had 12 random nucleotides put a tag on each cDNA molecule. TCRdb fed the 5' RACE reads into MiXCR, producing one record per CDR3 protein. The sample carries about 930,000 distinct CDR3 sequences, about 28% recorded once. A further study also used this sample, focusing on T cells of mothers and their children.

Sequencing was done on a sample of blood. This TCR came from a woman in her thirties or forties in good health. The chain uses TRBV20-1 and TRBJ1-1; perhaps TRBD1 as D (6 bases). The chain's CDR3 is CSARVGTLNTEAFF. CDR3 in DNA: TGCAGTGCTAGAGTTGGGACACTGAACACTGAAGCTTTCTTT.